The 20 T cell receptor beta chains below come from one sample, sequenced in a study of beta chain features in type 1 diabetes. Expressed TCRB transcripts got sequenced, as all isolated RNA was reverse transcribed. Using immunoSEQ multiplex PCR, the repertoire was profiled, and TCRdb retains in-frame clones only, with some absent. The sample includes approximately 40,000 clones, around 50% seen only once; the top ten take about 0.24%. The sequenced sample consisted of stem cell memory CD4+ T cells from blood. These receptors originate from a woman aged 30 to 39 in good health.

This clone was picked up a small number of times. This sequence joins TRBV6-6 and TRBJ1-2, with D perhaps matching TRBD1 (5 bases). V was pared by 4 bases and J by 8 bases, with 11 bases between. CDR3 length equals 12 residues. CDR1 and CDR2 (germline): MNHNY, SVGAGI (reference sequence). CDR3 in DNA: TGTGCCAGCAGTTGGGGGACTGGGGGCTACACCTTC. This translates into CASSWGTGGYTF.

This clone was counted only a few times. The rearrangement links TRBV7-2 to TRBJ1-2; no clear D. V was clipped by 1 base and J by 4 bases, with 13 bases between them. The length of the CDR3 is 15 residues. Germline V gives CDR1 SGHTA, CDR2 FQGNSA. CDR3 bases: TGTGCCAGCAGCTTAGAATCAGCGCTAATCTATGGCTACACCTTC. It specifies CASSLESALIYGYTF.

The chain employs TRBV7-2 and TRBJ2-1; weak D call: TRBD2 (6 bases). Per germline, CDR1 SGHTA and CDR2 FQGNSA. V was trimmed by 2 bases and J by 6 bases, leaving 14 bases between them. The CDR3 has 15 amino acids. CDR3: CASSLRGLGRNEQFF. DNA of the CDR3: TGTGCCAGCAGCTTACGGGGGTTAGGCCGCAATGAGCAGTTCTTC.

The chain carries TRBV18 and TRBJ2-7, with D perhaps TRBD2 (5 bases). Germline CDR1 reads KGHSH; CDR2 reads LQKENI. The V and J ends lost 3 bases and 5 bases respectively, with 14 bases between them. This CDR3 has 14 amino acids. CDR3 bases: TGTGCCAGCTCACCTTTAGCGACCGAAGACGAGCAGTACTTC. It translates to CASSPLATEDEQYF.

The chain joins TRBV4-2 to TRBJ2-1; possibly TRBD2 for D (6 bases). The V gene lost 0 bases and the J gene lost 3 bases, with 18 bases spanning the gap. The germline CDR1 and CDR2 sequences are LGHNA and YNFKEQ. The CDR3 runs to 18 residues. The CDR3 loop is CASSQDTLSSGYYNEQFF. In nucleotides, the CDR3 is TGTGCCAGCAGCCAAGATACTCTGAGCAGCGGGTACTACAATGAGCAGTTCTTC.

The genes are TRBV6-5 and TRBJ2-5; 7 bases align to TRBD1. V was pared by 6 bases and J by 5 bases, with 9 bases of the junction left unmatched. The CDR3 sequence is 14 residues long. The germline CDR1 and CDR2 sequences are MNHEY and SVGAGI. CDR3 DNA sequence: TGTGCCAGCAGACCAGGGGGTGTGGTGGAGACCCAGTACTTC. Its translation is CASRPGGVVETQYF.

The chain links TRBV5-6 to TRBJ2-2; D is perhaps TRBD1 (5 bases). From germline, CDR1 is SGHDT and CDR2 YYEEEE. This CDR3 is built from 14 residues. V lost 1 base, J lost 6 bases, and 10 bases lay in between. The CDR3 region has the DNA TGTGCCAGCAGCTTGTTGGGGCAGGCCGGGGAGCTGTTTTTT. Residues: CASSLLGQAGELFF.

As regards this clone: Within the sample, other DNA sequences also encode this same CDR3. The rearrangement uses TRBV20-1 and TRBJ2-3; D uncertain. The V gene lost 4 bases and the J gene lost 6 bases, with 8 bases spanning the gap. This CDR3 has 11 residues. In germline, CDR1 is DFQATT, CDR2 SNEGSKA (reference sequence). The CDR3 loop is CSANLRDTQYF. The CDR3 bases are TGCAGTGCTAATCTCCGGGATACGCAGTATTTT.

This clone was observed a handful of times. V gene TRBV7-2 combines with J gene TRBJ1-5; 12 nucleotides line up with TRBD1. Germline V gene data show CDR1 as SGHTA and CDR2 as FQGNSA. Unmatched junction bases numbered 6, after V lost 2 bases and J lost 7 bases. This CDR3 region has 16 residues. CDR3 in amino acids: CASSLYGTGGRQPQHF. Here the CDR3 DNA reads TGTGCCAGCAGCTTATATGGGACAGGGGGCAGGCAGCCCCAGCATTTT. Full variable domain (rest looked up from reference TRBV7-2 and TRBJ1-5): GAGVSQSPSNKVTEKGKDVELRCDPISGHTALYWYRQSLGQGLEFLIYFQGNSAPDKSGLPSDRFSAERTGGSVSTLTIQRTQQEDSAVYLCASSLYGTGGRQPQHFGDGTRLSIL.

This sequence joins TRBV28 and TRBJ1-5; possible D gene TRBD1, 6 bases. The ends were cut back, 5 bases at V and 7 bases at J, with 12 bases in the middle. This CDR3 contains 13 residues. Per the germline V gene, CDR1 is MDHEN and CDR2 is SYDVKM. The CDR3 loop reads CASSRDIRQPQHF. DNA for the CDR3: TGTGCCAGCAGTCGGGACATCAGACAGCCCCAGCATTTT.

This clone was observed a single time. This chain joins TRBV6-5 and TRBJ2-1; 8 bases agree with TRBD2. The CDR3 has 14 amino acids. In germline, CDR1 is MNHEY, CDR2 SVGAGI. The V gene end was trimmed by 5 bases and the J gene end by 7 bases; junction bases not matched to a gene: 7. The CDR3 DNA sequence: TGTGCCAGCAGTCCAGCGGGAGTTTCAAATGAGCAGTTCTTC. This gives the protein CASSPAGVSNEQFF.

The chain links TRBV29-1 to TRBJ2-3; tentative D call: TRBD1 (6 bases). CDR3 length equals 15 residues. V shed 2 bases and J shed 0 bases, with 12 bases lying between them. The V gene's germline CDR1 is SQVTM and CDR2 ANQGSEA. The chain's CDR3 is CSVEPDRLSTDTQYF. In DNA, the CDR3 is TGCAGCGTTGAACCCGACAGGTTAAGCACAGATACGCAGTATTTT.

The J gene is TRBJ2-7, the V gene TRBV5-1; 7 bases are a match to TRBD1. The CDR3 loop spans 15 amino acids. Trimming at V came to 4 bases and at J to 1 base, leaving 8 bases not matched to a gene. Germline V gene sequence: CDR1 SGHRS, CDR2 YFSETQ. CDR3 sequence reads: CASSQNRGRSYEQYF. The CDR3 coding sequence is TGCGCCAGCAGCCAGAACAGGGGCCGGTCCTACGAGCAGTACTTC.

Written as DNA, the CDR3 is TGTGCCAGCACCGAAGCGGACAGGGGAGAGACCCAGTACTTC. As protein: CASTEADRGETQYF. V is TRBV6-5 and J is TRBJ2-5; 9 bases match TRBD1. CDR1 MNHEY and CDR2 SVGAGI come from the germline V gene. The CDR3 runs 14 residues. Germline trimming cut 7 bases from V and 4 bases from J; bases unmatched to any gene: 7.

V usage is TRBV18 and J usage is TRBJ2-3, with a possible D match to TRBD2 (5 bases). V shed 7 bases and J shed 9 bases, with 14 bases lying between them. There are 12 residues in the CDR3. Looked up from germline, CDR1 is KGHSH and CDR2 is LQKENI. The CDR3 sequence: CASFSEVGTQYF. CDR3 sequence (DNA): TGTGCCAGCTTTAGCGAAGTGGGGACGCAGTATTTT.

The CDR3 spells CASSFPPKWGRARDEQFF. The CDR3 nucleotides are TGTGCCAGCAGTTTCCCCCCCAAGTGGGGGAGGGCCAGGGATGAGCAGTTCTTC. The chain couples TRBV27 to TRBJ2-1; 7 bases align to TRBD2. The germline V gene encodes CDR1 MNHEY and CDR2 SMNVEV (reference sequence). This CDR3 region has 18 residues. Trimming at V came to 3 bases and at J to 8 bases, leaving 19 bases not matched to a gene.

The chain recombines TRBV29-1 with TRBJ1-2, with 7 positions matching TRBD1. CDR1 is SQVTM and CDR2 is ANQGSEA in the germline V gene. CDR3 length equals 13 residues. Trimming at V came to 6 bases and at J to 0 bases, leaving 4 bases not matched to a gene. CDR3 nucleotides: TGCAGCGTACCACAGGGGCCTAACTATGGCTACACCTTC. It specifies CSVPQGPNYGYTF.

V gene TRBV7-9 combines with J gene TRBJ2-1, with 12 bases identical to TRBD2. Trimming cost V 3 bases and J 9 bases; bases outside gene matches: 18. Germline CDR1 is SEHNR and CDR2 is FQNEAQ (reference sequence). This CDR3 has 19 residues. The CDR3 nucleotides read TGTGCCAGCAGCTTCCGCCCGACTAGCGGGAGTGAATTCCCCCCTGAGCAGTTCTTC. This encodes CASSFRPTSGSEFPPEQFF.

The CDR3 reads CASSQGGQYGYTF. In DNA form, the CDR3 reads TGTGCCAGCAGCCAAGGTGGCCAGTATGGCTACACCTTC. This chain connects TRBV4-2 to TRBJ1-2; unclear D gene. The CDR3 spans 13 residues. Trimming pared 1 base from V and 5 bases from J, leaving 8 bases between. Germline values: CDR1 LGHNA, CDR2 YNFKEQ.

The chain joins TRBV7-2 to TRBJ2-7; 8 bases map to TRBD2. The CDR3 has 13 amino acids. Germline V CDR1 and CDR2: SGHTA, FQGNSA. The V segment lost 2 bases and the J segment 5 bases; nucleotides outside the gene matches: 2. The CDR3: CASSLSGGNEQYF. The CDR3 DNA reads as TGTGCCAGCAGCTTATCGGGAGGGAACGAGCAGTACTTC.